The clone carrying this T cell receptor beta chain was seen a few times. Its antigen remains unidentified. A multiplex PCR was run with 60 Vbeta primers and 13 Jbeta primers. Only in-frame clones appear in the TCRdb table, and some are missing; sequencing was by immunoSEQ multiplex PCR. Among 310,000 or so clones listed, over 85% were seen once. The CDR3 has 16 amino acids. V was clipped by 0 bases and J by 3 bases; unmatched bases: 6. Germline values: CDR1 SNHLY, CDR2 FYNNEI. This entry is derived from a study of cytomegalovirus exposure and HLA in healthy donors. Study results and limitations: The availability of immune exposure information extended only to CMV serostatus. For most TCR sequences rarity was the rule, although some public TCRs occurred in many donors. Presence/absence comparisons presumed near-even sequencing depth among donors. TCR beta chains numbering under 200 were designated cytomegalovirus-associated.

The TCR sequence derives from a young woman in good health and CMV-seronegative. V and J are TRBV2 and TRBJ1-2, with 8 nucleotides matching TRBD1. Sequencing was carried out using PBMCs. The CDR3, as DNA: TGTGCCAGCAGTGAAGCTTGGGACAGGACAGACTATGGCTACACCTTC. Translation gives CASSEAWDRTDYGYTF.